This T cell receptor beta chain is drawn from a study of blood T cell repertoires in COVID-19. Whole-study context: The samples span acute and convalescent COVID-19 from the United States, Italy and Spain. T cells, B-cell-depleted T cells, or PBMCs supplied cDNA or gDNA.

The CDR3 sequence is 12 residues long. The V gene's germline CDR1 is MDHEN and CDR2 SYDVKM. Trimming at V came to 8 bases and at J to 4 bases, leaving 4 bases not matched to a gene. As processed by the authors: Estimated nucleated cell counts came from reference gene primer amplification. Clones were sequenced by immunoSEQ multiplex PCR, and TCRdb holds only the in-frame ones, with some missing. V and J calls and clone size are as listed in that table; D and trimming were resolved from the DNA. The repertoire has about 210,000 clones, about 83% of them found once; the top ten carry less than 8%. The TCR sequence derives from a woman aged 45-60 years with active or convalescent COVID-19. Sequencing used peripheral blood. V is TRBV28 and J is TRBJ1-2; 7 positions agree with TRBD1. The CDR3 DNA reads as TGTGCCAGCCAGGGGGGATCCTATGGCTACACCTTC. It specifies CASQGGSYGYTF.